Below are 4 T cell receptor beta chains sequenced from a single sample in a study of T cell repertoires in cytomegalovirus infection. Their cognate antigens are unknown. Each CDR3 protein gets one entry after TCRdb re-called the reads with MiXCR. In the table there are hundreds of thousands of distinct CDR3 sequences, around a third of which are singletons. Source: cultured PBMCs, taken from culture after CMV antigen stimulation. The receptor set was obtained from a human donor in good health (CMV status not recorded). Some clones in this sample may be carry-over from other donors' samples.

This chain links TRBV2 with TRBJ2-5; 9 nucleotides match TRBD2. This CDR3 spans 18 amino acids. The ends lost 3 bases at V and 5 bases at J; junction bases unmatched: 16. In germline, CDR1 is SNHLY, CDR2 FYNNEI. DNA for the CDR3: TGTGCCAGCAGTGATGCGGGGACTAGCTTGTTCGGTGGGGAGACCCAGTACTTC. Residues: CASSDAGTSLFGGETQYF. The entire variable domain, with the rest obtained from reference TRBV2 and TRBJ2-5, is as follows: EPEVTQTPSHQVTQMGQEVILRCVPISNHLYFYWYRQILGQKVEFLVSFYNNEISEKSEIFDDQFSVERPDGSNFTLKIRSTKLEDSAMYFCASSDAGTSLFGGETQYFGPGTRLLVL.

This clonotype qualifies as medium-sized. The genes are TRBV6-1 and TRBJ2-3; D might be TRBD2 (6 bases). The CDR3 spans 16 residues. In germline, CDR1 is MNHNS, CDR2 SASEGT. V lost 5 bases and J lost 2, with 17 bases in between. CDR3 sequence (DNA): TGTGCCAGCAGTCCCATAGCGGTGAGCCCCACAGATACGCAGTATTTT. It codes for CASSPIAVSPTDTQYF.

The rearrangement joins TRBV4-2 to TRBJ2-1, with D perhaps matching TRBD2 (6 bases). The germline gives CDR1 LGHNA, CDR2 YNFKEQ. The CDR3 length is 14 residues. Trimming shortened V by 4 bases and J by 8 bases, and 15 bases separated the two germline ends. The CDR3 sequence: CASSPRGGKYEQFF. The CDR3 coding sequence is TGTGCCAGCAGCCCCCGCGGAGGGAAGTATGAGCAGTTCTTC.

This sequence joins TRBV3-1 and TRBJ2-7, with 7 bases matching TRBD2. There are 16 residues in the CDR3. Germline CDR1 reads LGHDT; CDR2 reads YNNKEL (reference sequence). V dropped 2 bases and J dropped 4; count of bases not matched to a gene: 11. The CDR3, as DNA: TGTGCCAGCAGCCAATTTCCTGCTGGCGGGGGTTACGAGCAGTACTTC. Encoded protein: CASSQFPAGGGYEQYF.